This record looks at one T cell receptor beta chain sequence and its context. Only in-frame clones appear in the TCRdb table, and some are missing; sequencing was by immunoSEQ multiplex PCR. The table lists fewer than 250,000 clones, 80% of them singletons. The sample originates from a study of blood T cell repertoires in COVID-19. The wider study: T cells, B-cell-depleted T cells, or PBMCs provided the cDNA or gDNA that served as material.

The sample consisted of PBMCs or T cells enriched from blood (not recorded which). This clonotype originated in a woman in her 40s with acute COVID-19.

The CDR3 here is CASSQEWRGRETQYF. Here the CDR3 DNA reads TGTGCCAGCAGCCAAGAGTGGAGGGGTAGAGAGACCCAGTACTTC. The chain combines TRBV3-1 (or the pseudogene TRBV3-2) with TRBJ2-5, with D tentatively TRBD2 (6 bases). Germline V lookup: CDR1 LGHDT, CDR2 YNNKEL (reference sequence). This CDR3 is built from 15 residues. V was shortened by 0 bases and J by 4 bases, with 12 bases between the two germline ends.